The 21 T cell receptor beta chains reported below all come from one sample, sequenced in a study of blood T cell repertoires in COVID-19. Only in-frame clones appear in the TCRdb table, and some are missing; sequencing was by immunoSEQ multiplex PCR. This table holds roughly 130,000 clones, approximately 88% found once. Material: peripheral blood. The receptor source for this set is a man aged 60 to 75 with active or convalescent COVID-19.

V is TRBV4-2 and J is TRBJ1-1; D call uncertain. The CDR3 is 15 residues long. Trimming took 0 bases from V and 0 from J, leaving 8 bases between them. Germline V gene lookup returns CDR1 LGHNA and CDR2 YNFKEQ. The CDR3 coding sequence is TGTGCCAGCAGCCAAGAATGGCAGTTGAACACTGAAGCTTTCTTT. Its protein product is CASSQEWQLNTEAFF.

This clone was seen many times. CDR3 nucleotides: TGTGCCAGCAGTTACCCACAGGGGAGAGAGACCCAGTACTTC. Amino acid sequence: CASSYPQGRETQYF. This rearrangement joins TRBV6-2 or TRBV6-3 to TRBJ2-5; 7 bases fit TRBD1. This CDR3 is 14 amino acids long. CDR1 is MNHEY, CDR2 SVGEGT, per germline. Germline trimming cut 2 bases from V and 4 bases from J; bases unmatched to any gene: 4.

The genes are TRBV9 and TRBJ2-7; TRBD1 aligns across 11 bases. CDR3 length equals 13 residues. Trimming took 2 bases from V and 6 from J; bases not matched to a gene: 1. Per germline, CDR1 SGDLS and CDR2 YYNGEE. The CDR3 nucleotides are TGTGCCAGCAGCGTGGGACAGGGGGGCGAGCAGTACTTC. Translating gives CASSVGQGGEQYF.

This chain links TRBV5-5 with TRBJ1-5; D is undetermined. CDR3 length: 14 residues. In germline, CDR1 is SGHKS, CDR2 YYEKEE (reference sequence). Deletions cut 0 bases from V and 3 bases from J, with 7 bases between. CDR3 DNA sequence: TGTGCCAGCAGCTTGGCGGACTTCAATCAGCCCCAGCATTTT. Its protein product is CASSLADFNQPQHF.

The chain uses TRBV6-6 and TRBJ2-7; 7 bases map to TRBD1. This CDR3 has 15 residues. Per the germline V gene, CDR1 is MNHNY and CDR2 is SVGAGI (reference sequence). With V trimmed by 2 bases and J by 1 base, 5 bases remained unmatched. The CDR3 spells CASSYTGVSSYEQYF. The DNA of the CDR3 is TGTGCCAGCAGTTACACAGGGGTATCTTCCTACGAGCAGTACTTC.

The rearrangement uses TRBV7-2 and TRBJ2-1; 12 nucleotides agree with TRBD2. The CDR3 loop spans 16 amino acids. Germline V gene sequence: CDR1 SGHTA, CDR2 FQGNSA. Trimming cost V 3 bases and J 4 bases; bases outside gene matches: 4. The CDR3 region is CASSLEGTSGYNEQFF. CDR3 nucleotide sequence: TGTGCCAGCAGCTTGGAAGGGACTAGCGGGTACAATGAGCAGTTCTTC.

The rearrangement uses TRBV28 and TRBJ2-2; 7 nucleotides line up with TRBD2. V dropped 1 base and J dropped 4; count of bases not matched to a gene: 6. CDR3 length: 16 residues. Germline CDR1 reads MDHEN; CDR2 reads SYDVKM. DNA of the CDR3: TGTGCCAGCAGTTTATCCGGGGGGTGGGGCACCGGGGAGCTGTTTTTT. Its translation is CASSLSGGWGTGELFF.

The V call is TRBV28, the J call TRBJ1-1; TRBD1 matches at 8 bases. V lost 3 bases, J lost 1 base, and 4 bases stayed unmatched. The CDR3 runs 15 residues. Germline loops: CDR1 MDHEN, CDR2 SYDVKM. The CDR3 spells CASSFPGTGNTEAFF. For the CDR3, the DNA is TGTGCCAGCAGTTTTCCCGGGACAGGGAACACTGAAGCTTTCTTT.

V is TRBV5-1 and J is TRBJ2-5, with 7 bases fitting TRBD1. Germline CDR1 reads SGHRS; CDR2 reads YFSETQ. Unmatched junction bases numbered 8, after V lost 1 base and J lost 5 bases. The CDR3 is 15 residues long. CDR3 in amino acids: CASSLNRQGGETQYF. The CDR3 DNA is TGCGCCAGCAGCTTGAACCGACAGGGTGGGGAGACCCAGTACTTC.

J is TRBJ1-2 and V is TRBV5-1; TRBD1 matches 7 bases. In germline, CDR1 is SGHRS, CDR2 YFSETQ. After removal of 4 bases from V and 3 bases from J, the junction contained 9 bases not matched to a gene. The CDR3 spans 15 residues. CDR3 residues: CASSQTGYGDYGYTF. CDR3 sequence (DNA): TGCGCCAGCAGCCAGACAGGGTATGGCGACTATGGCTACACCTTC.

This clone was observed a few times. The chain joins TRBV4-3 to TRBJ1-6, with TRBD1 identical over 9 bases. CDR3 size: 15 residues. Trimming cost V 5 bases and J 6 bases; bases outside gene matches: 5. CDR1 is LGHNA, CDR2 YSLEER, per germline. Here the CDR3 DNA reads TGCGCCAGCAGCTACGGACAGGGGACTAATTCACCCCTCCACTTT. Encoded protein: CASSYGQGTNSPLHF.

The genes are TRBV5-6 and TRBJ2-7; TRBD2 aligns across 7 bases. Trimming at V came to 0 bases and at J to 4 bases, leaving 4 bases not matched to a gene. The V gene's germline CDR1 is SGHDT and CDR2 YYEEEE. The CDR3 covers 14 residues. The CDR3: CASSLGRETYEQYF. DNA of the CDR3: TGTGCCAGCAGCTTGGGGCGGGAGACGTACGAGCAGTACTTC.

This rearrangement joins TRBV6-5 to TRBJ1-2; 9 bases are shared with TRBD1. Germline V gene sequence: CDR1 MNHEY, CDR2 SVGAGI. The CDR3 totals 12 residues. The junction had 4 bases not matched to a gene; V was cut back by 8 bases and J by 6 bases. The CDR3 nucleotides are TGTGCCAGCGGGGACAGGGAGAATGGCTACACCTTC. Its translation is CASGDRENGYTF.

The V and J genes are TRBV2 and TRBJ2-7; 8 bases are shared with TRBD1. The CDR3 extends over 14 amino acids. Per the germline V gene, CDR1 is SNHLY and CDR2 is FYNNEI. Germline trimming cut 5 bases from V and 3 bases from J; bases unmatched to any gene: 6. CDR3 sequence (DNA): TGTGCCAGCAGTTTTACCGGACAGGGCTACGAGCAGTACTTC. Amino acids: CASSFTGQGYEQYF.

The chain has TRBV29-1 and TRBJ2-7; 8 nucleotides match TRBD2. Per the germline V gene, CDR1 is SQVTM and CDR2 is ANQGSEA. The V segment lost 4 bases and the J segment 3 bases; nucleotides outside the gene matches: 5. The CDR3 totals 13 residues. CDR3 nucleotides: TGCAGCGTTGGTCCGAGCGGGAGCTACGAGCAGTACTTC. Amino acids: CSVGPSGSYEQYF.

J is TRBJ1-1 and V is TRBV18, with D maybe TRBD1 (6 bases). The ends were cut back, 3 bases at V and 6 bases at J, with 11 bases in the middle. The CDR3 runs to 13 residues. Germline CDR1 reads KGHSH; CDR2 reads LQKENI. CDR3 sequence: CASSPTRGSEAFF. In DNA, the CDR3 is TGTGCCAGCTCACCGACCAGGGGCTCTGAAGCTTTCTTT.

The table lists this clone with a count of one. V usage is TRBV18 and J usage is TRBJ2-5; D perhaps matches TRBD1 (5 bases). Trimming left V 8 bases short and J 5 bases short, with 15 bases between. Germline V gives CDR1 KGHSH, CDR2 LQKENI. The CDR3 covers 13 residues. The CDR3 loop reads CASARQGRETQYF. CDR3 nucleotide sequence: TGTGCCAGCGCGAGGCAGGGCCGGGAGACCCAGTACTTC.

This clone was detected once. This sequence joins TRBV6-5 and TRBJ1-2; no definite D call. CDR1 is MNHEY and CDR2 is SVGAGI in the germline V gene. Between the trimmed V and J ends, which lost 6 bases and 4 bases, there was a span of 12 bases. This CDR3 comprises 13 residues. Here the CDR3 reads CASSSRQIYGYTF. In DNA form, the CDR3 reads TGTGCCAGCAGCTCACGACAAATCTATGGCTACACCTTC.

The chain couples TRBV13 to TRBJ2-3; 8 bases line up with TRBD1. The CDR3 runs to 15 residues. Trimming removed 5 bases from V and 3 bases from J; junction bases left unmatched: 7. The germline CDR1 and CDR2 sequences are PRHDT and FYEKMQ (reference sequence). The CDR3 coding sequence is TGTGCCAGCAGCATAAGACAGGGGAAGACAGATACGCAGTATTTT. Protein sequence: CASSIRQGKTDTQYF.

This clone was seen only a few times. The genes are TRBV7-9 and TRBJ2-7; TRBD2 matches at 7 bases. Unmatched junction bases numbered 7, after V lost 10 bases and J lost 7 bases. The germline CDR1 and CDR2 sequences are SEHNR and FQNEAQ (reference sequence). The CDR3 has 11 residues. The CDR3 sequence: CATVWGGEQYF. In DNA form, the CDR3 reads TGTGCCACCGTTTGGGGGGGAGAGCAGTACTTC.

This chain connects TRBV5-8 to TRBJ1-3; no clear D. CDR1 is SGHTS, CDR2 YDEGEE, per germline. Deletions cut 4 bases from V and 7 bases from J, with 6 bases between. CDR3 size: 11 residues. CDR3 sequence reads: CASSPRNTIYF. CDR3 in DNA: TGTGCCAGCAGCCCGCGTAACACCATATATTTT.